One sample yielded the 2 T cell receptor beta chains listed below, sequenced in a study of cytomegalovirus exposure and HLA in healthy donors. Amplification used 60 Vbeta primers and 13 Jbeta primers. Using immunoSEQ multiplex PCR, the repertoire was profiled, and TCRdb retains in-frame clones only, with some absent. The sample yields over 70,000 clones, 65% to 70% seen once. The sequencing sample was made of PBMCs. The receptors originated from a man in his forties in good health and CMV-seropositive.

This clone was seen just once. The V and J genes are TRBV30 and TRBJ2-1; TRBD1 is a possible D gene (6 bases). The length of the CDR3 is 15 residues. The germline V gene has CDR1 GTSNPN and CDR2 SVGIG (reference sequence). The germline V and J ends were trimmed by 1 base and 4 bases, with 14 bases remaining between them. The CDR3 DNA follows: TGTGCCTGGAGTGGCCAGGGGCTGAGATACAATGAGCAGTTCTTC. This encodes CAWSGQGLRYNEQFF.

The chain is built from TRBV7-2 and TRBJ2-7; D not certain. Germline V gene sequence: CDR1 SGHTA, CDR2 FQGNSA. The CDR3 length is 12 residues. V was clipped by 5 bases and J by 3 bases, with 8 bases between them. The CDR3 DNA reads TGTGCCAGCAGCAGTACGCGCTACGAGCAGTACTTC. Translating it yields CASSSTRYEQYF.